What follows is one T cell receptor beta chain and its context. This entry is derived from a study of T cell changes during pregnancy in multiple sclerosis. V lost 4 bases to trimming and J lost 6 bases; unmatched junction nucleotides: 3. This CDR3 comprises 12 residues. Germline CDR1 SGHRS, CDR2 YFSETQ. Repertoires were generated with immunoSEQ multiplex PCR, while TCRdb's copy carries only in-frame clones and drops some. The data contain 85,000 to 100,000 clones, approximately 93% of them seen just once; the ten biggest clones take up 0.99%. V is TRBV5-1 and J is TRBJ2-7; 8 bases are shared with TRBD1. The receptor was isolated from a female donor with multiple sclerosis, enrolled in a pregnancy study. The specimen was peripheral blood, collected after pregnancy. The CDR3 region is CASSHDRGEQYF. CDR3 bases: TGCGCCAGCAGCCATGACAGGGGCGAGCAGTACTTC. Based on the CDR3 plus reference TRBV5-1 and TRBJ2-7, the full variable domain is KAGVTQTPRYLIKTRGQQVTLSCSPISGHRSVSWYQQTPGQGLQFLFEYFSETQRNKGNFPGRFSGRQFSNSRSEMNVSTLELGDSALYLCASSHDRGEQYFGPGTRLTVT.